The clone carrying this T cell receptor (beta chain) was picked up many times. Its specificity is not known. This sample is part of a study of identical twins. Overall study findings and caveats: Twin-shared out-of-frame alpha sequences were enriched for low generation probability.

Template switching introduced a universal primer site, and the cDNA bore unique molecular identifiers. TCRdb passed the 5' RACE reads through MiXCR, listing each CDR3 protein once. The table lists around 140,000 distinct CDR3 sequences, around 3.4% of them singletons, with around 8.1% in the top ten. The receptor was isolated from a young man in good health. Sequenced sample: memory T cells sorted from blood.

The chain's CDR3 is CASSDEVLLEAFF. The CDR3, as DNA: TGTGCCAGCAGCGATGAGGTCCTACTTGAAGCTTTCTTT. This chain uses TRBV5-4 with TRBJ1-1; no firm D call. Germline V gives CDR1 SGHNT, CDR2 YYREEE (reference sequence). V lost 4 bases to trimming and J lost 7 bases, with 14 bases between them. This CDR3 region has 13 residues.